The rows below give T cell receptor beta chains drawn from one sample of a study of shared clonotypes between healthy human individuals. Method: immunoSEQ multiplex PCR; TCRdb's copy keeps in-frame clones and lacks some. The sample comprises about 1 million clones, more than 75% of which are singletons, and more than 0.45% rests with the top ten. Sequenced: memory CD4+ T cells from PBMCs. The receptors shown here come from a man younger than 35 in good health. Some clones in this sample may be carry-over from other donors' samples. Each CDR3 is given with its conserved first and last residue. Each record gives: J gene, D gene, clone size, V gene, CDR3 DNA, CDR3 protein. A D gene is named only where the DNA matches it firmly. Not all rows give a size; the values are once, few, many and, for expanded clones, a class.

>TRBJ2-4|NA|NA|TRBV9
TGTGCCAGCAGCGACCGTCGCGCCAAAAACATTCAGTACTTC
CASSDRRAKNIQYF
>TRBJ2-5|NA|NA|TRBV4-2
TGTGCCAGCAGCCAACAAACAGCGGTCCAAGAGACCCAGTACTTC
CASSQQTAVQETQYF
>TRBJ2-5|NA|NA|TRBV7-8
TGTGCCAGCAGCTTAGCGAGAGGGGGGACAGAGACCCAGTACTTC
CASSLARGGTETQYF
>TRBJ2-2|NA|many|TRBV6-6
TGTGCCAGCAGTAGCCAGGGCACCGGGGAGCTGTTTTTT
CASSSQGTGELFF
>TRBJ2-3|TRBD2|NA|TRBV19
TGTGCCAGTAGTAGGGCCGGGAGGACGGATACGCAGTATTTT
CASSRAGRTDTQYF
>TRBJ2-3|TRBD2|NA|TRBV5-1
TGCGCCAGCAGCTTGGATAGCGGGTATCTCACAGATACGCAGTATTTT
CASSLDSGYLTDTQYF
>TRBJ1-2|TRBD1|once|TRBV9
TGTGCCAGCAGCGAACTTCTAGGGGGCGGTGGCTACACCTTC
CASSELLGGGGYTF
>TRBJ1-5|TRBD1|NA|TRBV28
TGTGCCAGCAGTTACCCAGGGGGGGGCAATCAGCCCCAGCATTTT
CASSYPGGGNQPQHF
>TRBJ1-2|NA|once|TRBV28
TGTGCCAGCAGTTCCAGACGGTACTATGGCTACACCTTC
CASSSRRYYGYTF
>TRBJ2-1|TRBD2|NA|TRBV9
TGTGCCAGCAGCGCCAGACTAGCGGGGGCCAATGAGCAGTTCTTC
CASSARLAGANEQFF
>TRBJ1-2|NA|NA|TRBV5-6
TGTGCCAGCACCACAGGGCGAGGTGACTACACCTTC
CASTTGRGDYTF
>TRBJ1-4|TRBD1|NA|TRBV4-1
TGCGCCAGCAGCCAAACAGGGGCCCGAGATGAAAAACTGTTTTTT
CASSQTGARDEKLFF
>TRBJ2-2|NA|NA|TRBV6-5
TGTGCCAGCAGTTATTTGACCGGGGAGCTGTTTTTT
CASSYLTGELFF
>TRBJ1-5|NA|once|TRBV18
TGTGCCAGCTCAGCAGATAGCAATCAGCCCCAGCATTTT
CASSADSNQPQHF
>TRBJ2-6|TRBD1|NA|TRBV5-6
TGTGCCAGCAGCTTGGCCAGGGGGACTGGGGCCAACGTCCTGACTTTC
CASSLARGTGANVLTF
>TRBJ1-2|NA|NA|TRBV28
TGTGCCAGCAGTTTAGTGGGACCTAACTATGGCTACACCTTC
CASSLVGPNYGYTF
>TRBJ2-1|TRBD2|NA|TRBV7-2
TGTGCCAGCAGCTTAGGGACTAGGGTCAATGAGCAGTTCTTC
CASSLGTRVNEQFF
>TRBJ1-2|TRBD1|NA|TRBV6-6
TGTGCCAGCAGTGGGCAGGGGGCGCAACGAGGCTACACCTTC
CASSGQGAQRGYTF
>TRBJ2-5|TRBD2|NA|TRBV28
TGTGCCAGCAGTTCCCATGACTTTGGACTAGCGGGAGAGGTTGAGACCCAGTACTTC
CASSSHDFGLAGEVETQYF
>TRBJ2-7|TRBD2|once|TRBV5-1
TGCGCCAGCAGCTTGGAACAGGGACTAGCGCCCTACGAGCAGTACTTC
CASSLEQGLAPYEQYF
>TRBJ2-1|NA|NA|TRBV4-1
TGCGCCAGCAGCCAAGTCGGGAGCGAAGAGCAGTTCTTC
CASSQVGSEEQFF
>TRBJ1-1|TRBD1|NA|TRBV4-1
TGCGCCAGCAGCCAAGATTTTGACGGGACAGGTATCACTGAAGCTTTCTTT
CASSQDFDGTGITEAFF
>TRBJ2-1|TRBD1|NA|TRBV28
TGTGCCAGCAGTTTCCGACAGGGAAGCTCCTACAATGAGCAGTTCTTC
CASSFRQGSSYNEQFF
>TRBJ2-6|NA|NA|TRBV6-1
TGTGCCAGCAGTGACCCCAATCCTGGGGCCAACGTCCTGACTTTC
CASSDPNPGANVLTF
>TRBJ2-2|TRBD2|NA|TRBV7-9
TGTGCCAGCAGCTTAAGGGCTAGCGGGAGGAGCACCGGGGAGCTGTTTTTT
CASSLRASGRSTGELFF
>TRBJ2-1|NA|NA|TRBV7-2
TGTGCCAGCAGGCTTAATTTTGGTGAGCAGTTCTTC
CASRLNFGEQFF
>TRBJ2-7|NA|NA|TRBV6-1
TGTGCCGGGGCCCTCCACCTCACCTACGAGCAGTACTTC
CAGALHLTYEQYF
>TRBJ1-3|NA|NA|TRBV10-3
TGTGCCAGCCGGACGGGAAACACCATATATTTT
CASRTGNTIYF
>TRBJ1-2|TRBD1|NA|TRBV7-2
TGTGCCAGCAGCCGAATTGGGGCAGGGGGTAGAATAAACTATGGCTACACCTTC
CASSRIGAGGRINYGYTF
>TRBJ1-5|NA|few|TRBV16
TGTGCCAGCAGCCCCACAAGGGCCCACCAGCCCCAGCATTTT
CASSPTRAHQPQHF
>TRBJ1-2|NA|NA|TRBV9
TGTGCCAGCAGCGTCCTGAGCCTAATCTATGGCTACACCTTC
CASSVLSLIYGYTF
>TRBJ1-5|NA|NA|TRBV28
TGTGCCAGCAGTTCCACCGGGGACAGCAATCAGCCCCAGCATTTT
CASSSTGDSNQPQHF
>TRBJ1-1|TRBD1|many|TRBV6-6
TGTGCCAGCAGCCCGACAGGGAGAACCAAGAACACTGAAGCTTTCTTT
CASSPTGRTKNTEAFF
>TRBJ1-3|NA|NA|TRBV14
TGTGCCAGCAGCCACCGACAGGTTTCTGGAAACACCATATATTTT
CASSHRQVSGNTIYF
>TRBJ2-7|NA|NA|TRBV27
TGTGCCAGCAGTGTAGGGTTCTCCTACGAGCAGTACTTC
CASSVGFSYEQYF
>TRBJ1-1|TRBD1|NA|TRBV28
TGTGCCAGCAGTGTTGACAGGGGGACTGAAGCTTTCTTT
CASSVDRGTEAFF
>TRBJ1-1|NA|NA|TRBV27
TGTGCCAGCAGTTTATGGGGGGTGGCGAACACTGAAGCTTTCTTT
CASSLWGVANTEAFF
>TRBJ2-3|TRBD2|once|TRBV2
TGTGCCAGCAAGATTTTAGCGGGAGGGCCTGGTACGCAGTATTTT
CASKILAGGPGTQYF
>TRBJ2-3|NA|NA|TRBV28
TGTGCCAGCAGGGGGGGCGTTGGAGATACGCAGTATTTT
CASRGGVGDTQYF
>TRBJ1-3|TRBD1|NA|TRBV19
TGTGCCAGTAGGCCCCAGGGGGCGACATCTGGAAACACCATATATTTT
CASRPQGATSGNTIYF
>TRBJ2-2|NA|NA|TRBV18
TGTGCCAGCTCAATGTACACCGGGGAGCTGTTTTTT
CASSMYTGELFF
>TRBJ2-3|NA|NA|TRBV7-9
TGTGCCAGCAGCCCCCGCTTAATCGACATAACAGATACGCAGTATTTT
CASSPRLIDITDTQYF
>TRBJ2-7|NA|few|TRBV5-1
TGCGCCAGCAGCGCAAGATACTCCTACGAGCAGTACTTC
CASSARYSYEQYF
>TRBJ2-3|NA|NA|TRBV9
TGTGCCAGCAGCTACGGGACAACCAACCAAAGGGCCGATACGCAGTATTTT
CASSYGTTNQRADTQYF
>TRBJ2-7|TRBD2|few|TRBV7-9
TGTGCCAGCAGCCCCCAAGCGGGGAGCTCCTACGAGCAGTACTTC
CASSPQAGSSYEQYF
>TRBJ1-1|NA|few|TRBV30
TGTGCCTGGAGTGTTATGACTAACACTGAAGCTTTCTTT
CAWSVMTNTEAFF
>TRBJ1-2|NA|NA|TRBV2
TGTGCCAGCAGTGGTCACAGTGGTAGGTTAGGTGGCTACACCTTC
CASSGHSGRLGGYTF
>TRBJ1-3|NA|NA|TRBV29-1
TGCAGCGTTGGATTGGGAAACACCATATATTTT
CSVGLGNTIYF
>TRBJ2-2|NA|NA|TRBV28
TGTGCCAGCAGTGGCTCTAGAAGGAACACCGGGGAGCTGTTTTTT
CASSGSRRNTGELFF
>TRBJ2-7|NA|few|TRBV4-3
TGCGCCAGCAGCCAATATCTGGGGGGCTCCTACGAGCAGTACTTC
CASSQYLGGSYEQYF
>TRBJ2-1|NA|many|TRBV30
TGTGCCTGGAGCGGGAGCGGATCTTACAATGAGCAGTTCTTC
CAWSGSGSYNEQFF
>TRBJ1-5|NA|NA|TRBV9
TGTGCCAGCAGCGTAGGAGGGGAGGGCCAGCCCCAGCATTTT
CASSVGGEGQPQHF
>TRBJ1-2|NA|NA|TRBV7-2
TGTGCCAGCAGCTTAGATGGCCTTAACTATGGCTACACCTTC
CASSLDGLNYGYTF
>TRBJ2-7|NA|NA|TRBV7-6
TGTGCCAGCAGCTTAGGAGACAGGTCGGGCTACGAGCAGTACTTC
CASSLGDRSGYEQYF
>TRBJ1-5|TRBD1|NA|TRBV10-3
TGTGCCATCAGGCCCTCAGGGGGGGACAGCAATCAGCCCCAGCATTTT
CAIRPSGGDSNQPQHF